These T cell receptor beta chains were read from a single sample in a study of neurological immune-mediated disorders. TCRdb re-analysed the 5' RACE reads in MiXCR, keeping a single row per CDR3 protein. The sample includes about 52,000 distinct CDR3 sequences, about 4.1% of them seen just once. The sequenced sample was PBMCs. Receptors originate from a man in his sixties with multiple sclerosis. CDR3s include the opening cysteine and the closing phenylalanine or tryptophan. The D gene is left open where the match is weak. Only part of the rows carry a size: once, few, many, or a class if the clone is expanded.

>TRBJ2-7|-|TRBV7-9|-
TGTGACAGCAACACCGGGTCCTACGAGCAGTACTTC
CDSNTGSYEQYF
>TRBJ2-7|-|TRBV5-1|many
TGCGCCAGCATGAGGGGGAGAGAGGACTACGAGCAGTACTTC
CASMRGREDYEQYF
>TRBJ2-4|TRBD2|TRBV5-1|many
TGCGCCAGCAGGTCGGTCATAGCGGGGGCTCGGAACATTCAGTACTTC
CASRSVIAGARNIQYF
>TRBJ1-1|-|TRBV12-3/TRBV12-4|many
TGTGCCAGCAGTTTAGGGGGGGCGTCTGAAGCTTTCTTT
CASSLGGASEAFF
>TRBJ2-7|TRBD1|TRBV5-1|-
TGCGCCAGCAGCTTGAACAGGGGTTCCTACGAGCAGTACTTC
CASSLNRGSYEQYF
>TRBJ2-3|TRBD2|TRBV20-1|many
TGCAGTGCTAGGCCGGGAGGGAATACGCAGTATTTT
CSARPGGNTQYF
>TRBJ2-7|TRBD1|TRBV20-1|many
TGCAGTGCTAGAGATACCGGCAGGGGGTCCTACGAGCAGTACTTC
CSARDTGRGSYEQYF
>TRBJ2-5|TRBD1|TRBV5-1|many
TGCGCCAGCACGACAGGGGGGCCACAAGAGACCCAGTACTTC
CASTTGGPQETQYF
>TRBJ2-1|TRBD1|TRBV6-5|few
TGTGCCAGCAGGGACAGGGTTGGGGGGCAGTTCTTC
CASRDRVGGQFF
>TRBJ2-1|-|TRBV5-6|few
TGTGCCAGCAGCCATTGGCCCAATGAGCAGTTCTTC
CASSHWPNEQFF
>TRBJ2-7|-|TRBV5-1|many
TGCGCCAGCAGCTTGGAGCTAGCGTCCTACGAGCAGTACTTC
CASSLELASYEQYF